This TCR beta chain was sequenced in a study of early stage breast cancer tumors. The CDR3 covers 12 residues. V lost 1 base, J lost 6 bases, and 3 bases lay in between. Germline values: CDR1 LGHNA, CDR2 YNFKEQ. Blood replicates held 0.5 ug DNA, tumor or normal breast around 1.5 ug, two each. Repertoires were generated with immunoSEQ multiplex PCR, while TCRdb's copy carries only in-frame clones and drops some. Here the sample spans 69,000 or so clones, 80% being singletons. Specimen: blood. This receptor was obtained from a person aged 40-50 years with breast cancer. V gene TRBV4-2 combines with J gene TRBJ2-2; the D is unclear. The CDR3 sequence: CASSQGSGELFF. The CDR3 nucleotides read TGTGCCAGCAGCCAAGGTTCCGGGGAGCTGTTTTTT.